The text below deals with one T cell receptor (beta chain). This entry belongs to a study of blood T cell repertoires in COVID-19. In the study overall: T cells, B-cell-depleted T cells, or PBMCs provided the cDNA or gDNA that served as material.

The V gene end was trimmed by 6 bases and the J gene end by 0 bases; junction bases not matched to a gene: 21. Germline V gives CDR1 SNHLY, CDR2 FYNNEI. CDR3 size: 20 residues. Patients of the Seattle cohort, enrolled during active infection, were followed longitudinally. Study processing details: Researchers report that nucleated cell counts were estimated from reference gene primer amplification. TCRdb's table, derived via immunoSEQ multiplex PCR, lists solely in-frame clones and lacks some. The V and J calls and clone size come from that table; D and trimming were worked out from the DNA. This table holds roughly 230,000 clones, nearly 90% found once.

The sequencing input was peripheral blood. V gene TRBV2 combines with J gene TRBJ1-2; 8 nucleotides match TRBD1. The receptor was derived from a woman in her sixties or seventies with COVID-19, enrolled during active disease. The CDR3 region is CASRGGQVPGVGFTNYGYTF. In DNA form, the CDR3 reads TGTGCCAGCAGAGGGGGACAGGTCCCTGGGGTCGGCTTTACTAACTATGGCTACACCTTC.